One sample yielded the 12 T cell receptor beta chains listed below, sequenced in a study of control samples from healthy donors and cancer patients. Profiling relied on immunoSEQ multiplex PCR, and the TCRdb table lists in-frame clones only, not all of them. The sample has tens of thousands of clones, under 95% seen once. Sequenced: PBMCs. Every receptor here comes from a middle-aged woman with lung cancer.

The chain uses TRBV7-9 and TRBJ1-1; possibly TRBD1 for D (5 bases). The V and J ends lost 3 bases and 2 bases respectively, with 13 bases between them. CDR3 length: 15 residues. Per the germline V gene, CDR1 is SEHNR and CDR2 is FQNEAQ (reference sequence). In DNA form, the CDR3 reads TGTGCCAGCAGCTTGGATATAAGGGGAAACACTGAAGCTTTCTTT. Amino acid sequence: CASSLDIRGNTEAFF.

The chain joins TRBV7-2 to TRBJ2-3, with 7 bases matching TRBD2. The V and J ends lost 6 bases and 1 base, in that order; junction bases with no gene match: 7. The CDR3 extends over 15 amino acids. The germline V gene has CDR1 SGHTA and CDR2 FQGNSA. CDR3 in DNA: TGTGCCAGCAGACACCGGGGGGTGGGCACAGATACGCAGTATTTT. Protein sequence: CASRHRGVGTDTQYF.

The chain uses TRBV5-4 and TRBJ2-3; 7 nucleotides line up with TRBD1. Per the germline V gene, CDR1 is SGHNT and CDR2 is YYREEE (reference sequence). J lost 7 bases, V lost 4 bases, and 24 bases had no gene match. This CDR3 region has 19 residues. The CDR3 DNA sequence: TGTGCCAGCAGCACCTCCCTCGCCACAGGGGCTCGCCCGTCGAATACGCAGTATTTT. Translating gives CASSTSLATGARPSNTQYF. Full variable domain (rest looked up from reference TRBV5-4 and TRBJ2-3): ETGVTQSPTHLIKTRGQQVTLRCSSQSGHNTVSWYQQALGQGPQFIFQYYREEENGRGNFPPRFSGLQFPNYSSELNVNALELDDSALYLCASSTSLATGARPSNTQYFGPGTRLTVL.

The gene calls are TRBV27 and TRBJ2-7, with a tentative D call TRBD2 (6 bases). CDR1 and CDR2 (germline): MNHEY, SMNVEV (reference sequence). The ends were cut back, 6 bases at V and 2 bases at J, with 11 bases in the middle. CDR3 length equals 13 residues. Here the CDR3 DNA reads TGTGCCAGCAGCTCTGGGGGGACCTACGAGCAGTACTTC. Protein: CASSSGGTYEQYF.

This chain connects TRBV5-4 to TRBJ1-3; a possible D gene is TRBD1 (5 bases). Germline V gene sequence: CDR1 SGHNT, CDR2 YYREEE (reference sequence). V was cut by 0 bases and J by 4 bases, with 14 bases left in between. The CDR3 has 16 amino acids. The CDR3 bases are TGTGCCAGCAGCTTGGTAGGGGACTCGCTAGGAAACACCATATATTTT. The encoded protein is CASSLVGDSLGNTIYF.

This clone was detected once. This chain uses TRBV2 with TRBJ1-2; D is perhaps TRBD1 (5 bases). Germline CDR1 SNHLY, CDR2 FYNNEI. The CDR3 sequence is 14 residues long. Between the trimmed V and J ends, which lost 6 bases and 4 bases, there was a span of 15 bases. CDR3 in DNA: TGTGCCAGCAGCAGGTTGGCAGGGCCCTATGGCTACACCTTC. The encoded protein is CASSRLAGPYGYTF.

The V call is TRBV18, the J call TRBJ1-2; possible D gene TRBD1, 5 bases. Germline CDR1 is KGHSH and CDR2 is LQKENI. The CDR3 has 15 residues. V was shortened by 2 bases and J by 1 base, with 11 bases between the two germline ends. The CDR3 is CASSPGIGGNYGYTF. CDR3 in DNA: TGTGCCAGCTCACCAGGGATCGGGGGTAACTATGGCTACACCTTC.

The V call is TRBV4-1, the J call TRBJ2-1, with D hard to call. The V gene lost 0 bases and the J gene lost 1 base, with 10 bases spanning the gap. The CDR3 sequence is 16 residues long. Germline V gene data show CDR1 as MGHRA and CDR2 as YSYEKL. DNA for the CDR3: TGCGCCAGCAGCCAAGATGACCAGGAATCCTACAATGAGCAGTTCTTC. This encodes CASSQDDQESYNEQFF.

This clone was seen a single time. J is TRBJ2-7 and V is TRBV5-6, with 7 bases matching TRBD2. CDR1 and CDR2 (germline): SGHDT, YYEEEE. The junction had 3 bases not matched to a gene; V was cut back by 3 bases and J by 3 bases. This CDR3 is 13 amino acids long. DNA for the CDR3: TGTGCCAGCAGCTCGGGGGGAGGCTACGAGCAGTACTTC. It yields the protein CASSSGGGYEQYF.

The rearrangement joins TRBV5-1 to TRBJ2-7; D might be TRBD1 or TRBD2, each matching 5 bases. This CDR3 contains 15 residues. Trimming shortened V by 5 bases and J by 0 bases, and 15 bases separated the two germline ends. The germline gives CDR1 SGHRS, CDR2 YFSETQ. CDR3 sequence: CASRYGTDLSYEQYF. The CDR3 DNA sequence: TGCGCCAGCAGATACGGGACGGACCTCTCCTACGAGCAGTACTTC.

The V and J genes are TRBV12-3 or TRBV12-4 and TRBJ2-2; D gene uncertain. With 7 bases removed from V and 1 base from J, the gap between germline ends came to 4 bases. The CDR3 runs 12 residues. CDR3 DNA sequence: TGTGCCAGCATTGAGAACACCGGGGAGCTGTTTTTT. Translated, it gives CASIENTGELFF.

CDR3 nucleotide sequence: TGTGCCAGCAGCCGCACAGATACGCAGTATTTT. Translating it yields CASSRTDTQYF. The rearrangement joins TRBV7-9 to TRBJ2-3; D gene unclear. CDR3 length equals 11 residues. Trimming removed 5 bases from V and 1 base from J, with 1 base in between. Per the germline V gene, CDR1 is SEHNR and CDR2 is FQNEAQ (reference sequence).